The entry that follows covers one TCR beta chain sequence. This entry comes from a study of T cell changes during pregnancy in multiple sclerosis. Deletions cut 1 base from V and 7 bases from J, with 13 bases between. The CDR3 extends over 15 amino acids. Germline CDR1 KGHSH, CDR2 LQKENI. The data were produced by immunoSEQ multiplex PCR, yet TCRdb's version contains in-frame clones alone and is incomplete. The table has more than 80,000 clones, about 95% seen once; the top ten hold 1.1%. The sample in question was peripheral blood, obtained in the second trimester of pregnancy. This clonotype was sampled from a female donor with multiple sclerosis, enrolled in a pregnancy study. V is TRBV18 and J is TRBJ2-2; the D is unclear. CDR3 in DNA: TGTGCCAGCTCACCACGGCGGCCCCTGGGCGGGGAGCTGTTTTTT. Amino acid sequence: CASSPRRPLGGELFF.